The rows below give T cell receptor beta chains drawn from one sample of a study of shared clonotypes between healthy human individuals. Assay: immunoSEQ multiplex PCR; the TCRdb copy retains only in-frame clones and omits some. Of around 1.6 million clones in the sample, around 98% are singletons; the top ten hold around 0.47%. Input material: naive CD4+ T cells sorted from blood. Receptor source: a man aged 25 to 40 in good health. CDR3s include the opening cysteine and the closing phenylalanine or tryptophan. Each record gives: J gene, D gene, clone size, V gene, CDR3 DNA, CDR3 protein. The D gene is left open where the match is weak. Expanded clones are given a class, and other clones once, few, many or no size at all.

j_call: TRBJ1-2; d_call: TRBD1; clone_size: .; v_call: TRBV14; cdr3_nt: TGTGCCAGCAGCCAAAAAACAGAGAGTCGGACAGGGAGGTACTATGGCTACACCTTC; cdr3_aa: CASSQKTESRTGRYYGYTF
j_call: TRBJ2-7; d_call: .; clone_size: .; v_call: TRBV4-2; cdr3_nt: TGTGCCAGCAGCCAGGGGGCTTCACGGGAGCAGTACTTC; cdr3_aa: CASSQGASREQYF
j_call: TRBJ2-7; d_call: .; clone_size: .; v_call: TRBV28; cdr3_nt: TGTGCCAGCGGCGTACCTGGGGGTTACGAGCAGTACTTC; cdr3_aa: CASGVPGGYEQYF
j_call: TRBJ2-7; d_call: .; clone_size: once; v_call: TRBV28; cdr3_nt: TGTGCCAGCACCCAAAGGCGGTACGAGCAGTACTTC; cdr3_aa: CASTQRRYEQYF
j_call: TRBJ1-1; d_call: .; clone_size: .; v_call: TRBV28; cdr3_nt: TGTGCCAGCAGGACGGATCGGACATGGGCTGAAGCTTTCTTT; cdr3_aa: CASRTDRTWAEAFF
j_call: TRBJ2-1; d_call: TRBD1; clone_size: .; v_call: TRBV4-1; cdr3_nt: TGCGCCAGCAGCTTGAACGGACAGGGCGGACCGGAGCAGTTCTTC; cdr3_aa: CASSLNGQGGPEQFF
j_call: TRBJ2-1; d_call: .; clone_size: .; v_call: TRBV21-1; cdr3_nt: TGTGCCAGCAGCAAAGGGGACGGGTCTCCGCAGTTCTTC; cdr3_aa: CASSKGDGSPQFF
j_call: TRBJ1-2; d_call: .; clone_size: .; v_call: TRBV5-1; cdr3_nt: TGCGCCAGCAGCTTGGACAGGAACCTAGAAGGCTACACCTTC; cdr3_aa: CASSLDRNLEGYTF
j_call: TRBJ1-1; d_call: .; clone_size: .; v_call: TRBV6-6; cdr3_nt: TGTGCCAGCAGTGCAGGGGCTGAAGCTTTCTTT; cdr3_aa: CASSAGAEAFF
j_call: TRBJ2-1; d_call: .; clone_size: .; v_call: TRBV5-6; cdr3_nt: TGTGCCAGCAGCTTCACTCCAGCGGGCTACCCCTACAATGAGCAGTTCTTC; cdr3_aa: CASSFTPAGYPYNEQFF
j_call: TRBJ2-1; d_call: .; clone_size: .; v_call: TRBV15; cdr3_nt: TGTGCCACCAGCAGAGATTTTAACAATGAGCAGTTCTTC; cdr3_aa: CATSRDFNNEQFF
j_call: TRBJ2-5; d_call: TRBD2; clone_size: .; v_call: TRBV5-6; cdr3_nt: TGTGCCAGCAGCTTATGGACTAGCGGGCAAGAGACCCAGTACTTC; cdr3_aa: CASSLWTSGQETQYF
j_call: TRBJ2-1; d_call: .; clone_size: .; v_call: TRBV5-1; cdr3_nt: TGCGCCAGCAGCTCGGACAGCCACAATGAGCAGTTCTTC; cdr3_aa: CASSSDSHNEQFF
j_call: TRBJ2-2; d_call: .; clone_size: .; v_call: TRBV29-1; cdr3_nt: TGCAGCGTGACGGAAAACACCGGGGAGCTGTTTTTT; cdr3_aa: CSVTENTGELFF
j_call: TRBJ2-1; d_call: .; clone_size: .; v_call: TRBV7-8; cdr3_nt: TGTGCCAGCAGCCCTTTCACAGGCTCTTCCTACAATGAGCAGTTCTTC; cdr3_aa: CASSPFTGSSYNEQFF
j_call: TRBJ2-7; d_call: .; clone_size: .; v_call: TRBV27; cdr3_nt: TGTGCCAGCAGGGCTAGCGTGATCTCCTACGAGCAGTACTTC; cdr3_aa: CASRASVISYEQYF
j_call: TRBJ2-7; d_call: .; clone_size: .; v_call: TRBV15; cdr3_nt: TGTGCCACCAGCAGAGATTACCCCACAGGGACCAAGTCCTACGAGCAGTACTTC; cdr3_aa: CATSRDYPTGTKSYEQYF
j_call: TRBJ1-2; d_call: TRBD1; clone_size: .; v_call: TRBV19; cdr3_nt: TGTGCCAGTAGTATTACGGCAGGGGGCGGCTATGGCTACACCTTC; cdr3_aa: CASSITAGGGYGYTF
j_call: TRBJ2-7; d_call: TRBD2; clone_size: .; v_call: TRBV19; cdr3_nt: TGTGCCAGTACTTATAGGCGGGATGACCGGGCGCAGCGGGAGGCCTACGAGCAGTACTTC; cdr3_aa: CASTYRRDDRAQREAYEQYF
j_call: TRBJ2-3; d_call: TRBD2; clone_size: .; v_call: TRBV28; cdr3_nt: TGTGCCAGCAGTCGAATGGGAACGGGACTAGCGGCCCTATTGGGTACGCAGTATTTT; cdr3_aa: CASSRMGTGLAALLGTQYF
j_call: TRBJ2-1; d_call: .; clone_size: .; v_call: TRBV7-9; cdr3_nt: TGTGCCAGCAGCACCTCAGGGCGGCGGGCGAGCTCCTACAATGAGCAGTTCTTC; cdr3_aa: CASSTSGRRASSYNEQFF
j_call: TRBJ2-7; d_call: .; clone_size: .; v_call: TRBV28; cdr3_nt: TGTGCCAGCAGTAACGGGCCTACCTCCTACGAGCAGTACTTC; cdr3_aa: CASSNGPTSYEQYF
j_call: TRBJ1-5; d_call: TRBD1; clone_size: .; v_call: TRBV7-9; cdr3_nt: TGTGCCAGCAGCTTGAACCCGCAGGGGGCAGGACAGCCCCAGCATTTT; cdr3_aa: CASSLNPQGAGQPQHF
j_call: TRBJ2-7; d_call: .; clone_size: .; v_call: TRBV9; cdr3_nt: TGTGCCAGCAGCGTAAGGGGGGACCTATCACACGAGCAGTACTTC; cdr3_aa: CASSVRGDLSHEQYF
j_call: TRBJ1-3; d_call: .; clone_size: .; v_call: TRBV19; cdr3_nt: TGTGCCAGTAGTCCCCAGGGGTTATCTGGAAACACCATATATTTT; cdr3_aa: CASSPQGLSGNTIYF
j_call: TRBJ2-6; d_call: .; clone_size: .; v_call: TRBV6-4; cdr3_nt: TGTGCCAGCAGTGACGTCTCTGGGGCCAACGTCCTGACTTTC; cdr3_aa: CASSDVSGANVLTF
j_call: TRBJ2-1; d_call: .; clone_size: once; v_call: TRBV4-3; cdr3_nt: TGCGCCAGCAGCAGCAACTCGAATGAGCAGTTCTTC; cdr3_aa: CASSSNSNEQFF
j_call: TRBJ1-5; d_call: .; clone_size: once; v_call: TRBV5-5; cdr3_nt: TGTGCCAGCAGCTTGGCCGGGAGCAATCAGCCCCAGCATTTT; cdr3_aa: CASSLAGSNQPQHF
j_call: TRBJ2-1; d_call: TRBD2; clone_size: .; v_call: TRBV5-3; cdr3_nt: TGTGCCAGAAGCTTGGCCCTCCTTGTGGGGGTCGGGACTAGCGGGTCACCAGCCTACAATGAGCAGTTCTTC; cdr3_aa: CARSLALLVGVGTSGSPAYNEQFF
j_call: TRBJ1-5; d_call: TRBD1; clone_size: once; v_call: TRBV19; cdr3_nt: TGTGCCACCAGGGGGCCTAGCAATCAGCCCCAGCATTTT; cdr3_aa: CATRGPSNQPQHF
j_call: TRBJ2-7; d_call: .; clone_size: .; v_call: TRBV7-2; cdr3_nt: TGTGCCAGCACCCTAGATCCCTACGAGCAGTACTTC; cdr3_aa: CASTLDPYEQYF
j_call: TRBJ1-5; d_call: .; clone_size: .; v_call: TRBV28; cdr3_nt: TGTGCCAGCAGTCTCCCGGGTCTCTATCAGCCCCAGCATTTT; cdr3_aa: CASSLPGLYQPQHF
j_call: TRBJ1-1; d_call: .; clone_size: .; v_call: TRBV18; cdr3_nt: TGTGCCAGCTCACCAACAGGGATGAACACTGAAGCTTTCTTT; cdr3_aa: CASSPTGMNTEAFF
j_call: TRBJ1-5; d_call: .; clone_size: .; v_call: TRBV6-1; cdr3_nt: TGTGCCAGCATTGGGACGGGGAATCAGCCCCAGCATTTT; cdr3_aa: CASIGTGNQPQHF
j_call: TRBJ2-1; d_call: TRBD1; clone_size: once; v_call: TRBV25-1; cdr3_nt: TGTGCCAGCAGAGGGGGCGGCTCCTACAATGAGCAGTTCTTC; cdr3_aa: CASRGGGSYNEQFF
j_call: TRBJ2-7; d_call: TRBD2; clone_size: .; v_call: TRBV27; cdr3_nt: TGTGCCAGCAGTTTATCTAGCGGGCCCTTGCGGGAGCAGTACTTC; cdr3_aa: CASSLSSGPLREQYF
j_call: TRBJ2-7; d_call: .; clone_size: once; v_call: TRBV28; cdr3_nt: TGTGCCAGCAGTTTGAACAGGGAGCGCGAGCAGTACTTC; cdr3_aa: CASSLNREREQYF
j_call: TRBJ2-7; d_call: .; clone_size: .; v_call: TRBV28; cdr3_nt: TGTGCCAGCAGTCACCTGGAGGACCCGATCTACGAGCAGTACTTC; cdr3_aa: CASSHLEDPIYEQYF
j_call: TRBJ2-5; d_call: TRBD1; clone_size: .; v_call: TRBV5-6; cdr3_nt: TGTGCCAGCAGCTTGAGGACAGGGGCCCAAGAGACCCAGTACTTC; cdr3_aa: CASSLRTGAQETQYF
j_call: TRBJ2-2; d_call: TRBD1; clone_size: .; v_call: TRBV28; cdr3_nt: TGTGCCAGCAGTCTGACAGGGATTCCCGGGGAGCTGTTTTTT; cdr3_aa: CASSLTGIPGELFF
j_call: TRBJ2-2; d_call: .; clone_size: .; v_call: TRBV29-1; cdr3_nt: TGCAGCGTTGGGGGCGGGCGGACGAACACCGGGGAGCTGTTTTTT; cdr3_aa: CSVGGGRTNTGELFF
j_call: TRBJ2-5; d_call: TRBD1; clone_size: .; v_call: TRBV10-3; cdr3_nt: TGTGCCATCATGGGGACAGGGTCAAGGGAGACCCAGTACTTC; cdr3_aa: CAIMGTGSRETQYF
j_call: TRBJ1-1; d_call: .; clone_size: .; v_call: TRBV25-1; cdr3_nt: TGTGCCAGCAGTGAACTTCCAGTCACCTGCTGTGAAGCTTTCTTT; cdr3_aa: CASSELPVTCCEAFF
j_call: TRBJ2-3; d_call: TRBD2; clone_size: .; v_call: TRBV5-1; cdr3_nt: TGCGCCAGCAGCTCCCAGCGGGGGGCAGATACGCAGTATTTT; cdr3_aa: CASSSQRGADTQYF
j_call: TRBJ2-1; d_call: .; clone_size: .; v_call: TRBV5-6; cdr3_nt: TGTGCCAGCAGCTTCTTGGTGAATGAGCAGTTCTTC; cdr3_aa: CASSFLVNEQFF
j_call: TRBJ2-1; d_call: .; clone_size: .; v_call: TRBV28; cdr3_nt: TGTGCCAGCAGTTTGGCGGGACACAATGAGCAGTTCTTC; cdr3_aa: CASSLAGHNEQFF
j_call: TRBJ2-1; d_call: .; clone_size: .; v_call: TRBV27; cdr3_nt: TGTGCCAGCAGTAGACAACAGGGTTTTGTGGGGGATGAGCAGTTCTTC; cdr3_aa: CASSRQQGFVGDEQFF
j_call: TRBJ2-7; d_call: .; clone_size: .; v_call: TRBV7-8; cdr3_nt: TGTGCCAGCAGCCCTGAGGACTTGGGCCAATCCTACGAGCAGTACTTC; cdr3_aa: CASSPEDLGQSYEQYF